This is a list of T cell receptor beta chains from one sample in a study of shared clonotypes between healthy human individuals. Produced via immunoSEQ multiplex PCR; TCRdb's table is partial and in-frame only. This sample has nearly 2 million clones, with around 96% found just once. The sequenced sample consisted of naive CD8+ T cells sorted from blood. The receptors stem from a man between 18 and 29 years old in good health. The CDR3 runs from the conserved cysteine through the conserved F or W. A D gene is named only where the DNA matches it firmly.

d_gene | v_gene | CDR3aa
TRBD1 | TRBV6-1 | CASSGTGGSYEQYF
TRBD2 | TRBV29-1 | CSVEDLMGGPDNEQFF
- | TRBV29-1 | CSVDFPLGTEGSRSTDTQYF
- | TRBV28 | CASSLISPLPGAPETQYF
- | TRBV5-1 | CASRRGHPQETQYF
TRBD2 | TRBV7-8 | CASSLVAGGTYEQYF
TRBD1 | TRBV9 | CASSAARDRVVSGYTF
- | TRBV30 | CAWSVQGFDEQYF
TRBD1 | TRBV10-2 | CASRDRGSYEQYF
- | TRBV4-1 | CASSQAPGFGETQYF
TRBD1 | TRBV27 | CASSASYRGTEAFF
- | TRBV11-2 | CASSLGSVLMNTEAFF
TRBD2 | TRBV27 | CASSLLLSGGPSDTQYF
TRBD1 | TRBV27 | CASSQDREWTNEKLFF
TRBD2 | TRBV19 | CASSMGAGAYEQYF
- | TRBV27 | CASSLMGSQETQYF
- | TRBV5-5 | CASSLTYPYEQYF
- | TRBV11-3 | CASSPGTHHEQFF
- | TRBV7-2 | CASSLGGMDTQYF
- | TRBV6-1 | CASSGDRNTEAFF
TRBD1 | TRBV11-2 | CASSFFLLTGTGTGELFF